The 10 T cell receptor beta chains presented below share a single source sample, sequenced in a study of blood T cell repertoires in COVID-19. Using immunoSEQ multiplex PCR, the repertoire was profiled, and TCRdb retains in-frame clones only, with some absent. The sample carries 400,000 to 550,000 clones, around nine tenths recorded once. Sequencing used peripheral blood. These receptors originate from a woman between 25 and 40 years old with acute or convalescent COVID-19.

This clone was seen just once. The chain recombines TRBV5-4 with TRBJ2-5, with TRBD1 identical over 7 bases. Germline CDR1 is SGHNT and CDR2 is YYREEE (reference sequence). The J segment lost 5 bases and the V segment lost 3 bases, leaving 7 bases of the junction unmatched. The CDR3 runs to 14 residues. The CDR3 region has the DNA TGTGCCAGCAGCTATGCGAGGGGGCTGGAGACCCAGTACTTC. It encodes CASSYARGLETQYF.

This sequence joins TRBV5-1 and TRBJ2-3; D might be TRBD1 (6 bases). Trimming removed 4 bases from V and 5 bases from J, with 17 bases in between. Germline V gives CDR1 SGHRS, CDR2 YFSETQ. The CDR3 extends over 15 amino acids. DNA for the CDR3: TGCGCCAGCAGCGTCGGGACACCCTGGGGAGATACGCAGTATTTT. Protein: CASSVGTPWGDTQYF.

The genes are TRBV18 and TRBJ2-3; D gene unclear. CDR3 length: 14 amino acids. CDR1 and CDR2 from the germline V gene are KGHSH and LQKENI. V was shortened by 2 bases and J by 2 bases, with 8 bases between the two germline ends. CDR3 residues: CASSPYSNTDTQYF. CDR3 bases: TGTGCCAGCTCACCATACAGCAACACAGATACGCAGTATTTT.

This clone was picked up a small number of times. The chain employs TRBV7-3 and TRBJ1-1; 7 positions match TRBD1. The ends lost 4 bases at V and 5 bases at J; junction bases unmatched: 7. CDR1 and CDR2 from the germline V gene are SGHTA and FQGTGA. The CDR3 covers 14 residues. As DNA, the CDR3 is TGTGCCAGCAGCTCTTCAGGGGGGATAACTGAAGCTTTCTTT. Its protein product is CASSSSGGITEAFF.

J is TRBJ2-3 and V is TRBV5-5; TRBD1 matches 8 bases. Germline CDR1 and CDR2: SGHKS and YYEKEE (reference sequence). The CDR3 extends over 16 amino acids. The junction had 11 bases not matched to a gene; V was cut back by 3 bases and J by 5 bases. The CDR3: CASSSGVQGARDTQYF. CDR3 in DNA: TGTGCCAGCAGCTCAGGCGTCCAGGGGGCGAGAGATACGCAGTATTTT.

This clone was counted once. The V and J genes are TRBV5-4 and TRBJ2-3, with 9 bases that match TRBD2. Germline V gene data show CDR1 as SGHNT and CDR2 as YYREEE (reference sequence). The ends lost 1 base at V and 3 bases at J; junction bases unmatched: 6. The CDR3 has 16 residues. The CDR3 protein is CASSLRRGGVTDTQYF. The CDR3 DNA reads as TGTGCCAGCAGCTTGAGGCGGGGGGGCGTAACAGATACGCAGTATTTT.

V is TRBV15 and J is TRBJ1-1; D gene ambiguous. Between the trimmed V and J ends, which lost 2 bases and 2 bases, there was a span of 12 bases. The CDR3 is 15 residues long. Germline lookup yields CDR1 LNHNV and CDR2 YYDKDF (reference sequence). The CDR3: CATSRPGGGNTEAFF. For the CDR3, the DNA is TGTGCCACCAGCAGACCCGGAGGAGGTAACACTGAAGCTTTCTTT. Filled out from reference TRBV15 and TRBJ1-1, the complete variable domain reads DAMVIQNPRYQVTQFGKPVTLSCSQTLNHNVMYWYQQKSSQAPKLLFHYYDKDFNNEADTPDNFQSRRPNTSFCFLDIRSPGLGDTAMYLCATSRPGGGNTEAFFGQGTRLTVV.

This clone was seen just once. The V and J genes are TRBV29-1 and TRBJ1-1, with 7 bases fitting TRBD1. Germline loops: CDR1 SQVTM, CDR2 ANQGSEA. The ends lost 6 bases at V and 0 bases at J; junction bases unmatched: 4. The CDR3 sequence is 13 residues long. This CDR3 reads CSVGQRMNTEAFF. CDR3 coding DNA: TGCAGCGTGGGACAGCGCATGAACACTGAAGCTTTCTTT.

V usage is TRBV19 and J usage is TRBJ1-4; no clear D. Between the trimmed V and J ends, which lost 3 bases and 6 bases, there was a span of 14 bases. The CDR3 is 15 residues long. In germline, CDR1 is LNHDA, CDR2 SQIVND (reference sequence). The CDR3 region is CASSISGSGDEKLFF. CDR3 nucleotide sequence: TGTGCCAGTAGTATCTCCGGTTCCGGGGATGAAAAACTGTTTTTT.

The chain uses TRBV7-3 and TRBJ2-3; D is undetermined. Per the germline V gene, CDR1 is SGHTA and CDR2 is FQGTGA. The V end was cut by 2 bases, the J end by 1 base, with 22 bases between. The length of the CDR3 is 19 residues. CDR3 region: CASSLFGLEGPGGTDTQYF. The CDR3, as DNA: TGTGCCAGCAGCTTATTTGGGCTGGAAGGCCCCGGTGGCACAGATACGCAGTATTTT. The full variable domain, with the rest looked up from reference TRBV7-3 and TRBJ2-3, is GAGVSQTPSNKVTEKGKYVELRCDPISGHTALYWYRQSLGQGPEFLIYFQGTGAADDSGLPNDRFFAVRPEGSVSTLKIQRTERGDSAVYLCASSLFGLEGPGGTDTQYFGPGTRLTVL.